The source of this T cell receptor (beta chain) is a study of T cells after yellow fever vaccination. Study conclusions and caveats: Overlap between CD4 and CD8 compartments was detected for a small share of clonotypes. The secondary response showed a weaker magnitude and a faster peak, day 5 versus 15.

After removal of 0 bases from V and 9 bases from J, the junction contained 7 bases not matched to a gene. The CDR3 extends over 15 amino acids. Germline V CDR1 and CDR2: SGHTA, FQGNSA. This clonotype was counted only a few times. As yet, its antigen is unknown. TCRdb passed the 5' RACE reads through MiXCR, listing each CDR3 protein once. Here the sample spans roughly 310,000 distinct CDR3 sequences, approximately 9% being singletons. V is TRBV7-2 and J is TRBJ2-1, with 8 bases fitting TRBD2. The receptor was isolated from a man aged 18 to 29 who received the YFV17D yellow fever vaccine. The sample consisted of PBMCs, taken on the day of the first yellow fever vaccination. This chain's CDR3 is CASSLAGTRGGEQFF. The CDR3 DNA reads as TGTGCCAGCAGCTTAGCTGGGACTAGAGGCGGTGAGCAGTTCTTC.